Presented here are 21 T cell receptor beta chains from one specimen sequenced in a study of blood T cell repertoires in COVID-19. Only in-frame clones appear in the TCRdb table, and some are missing; sequencing was by immunoSEQ multiplex PCR. Of fewer than 600,000 clones in the sample, 75% to 90% were seen once. Specimen: peripheral blood. These receptors all stem from a young man with COVID-19, enrolled during active disease.

This clone was counted a single time. V usage is TRBV18 and J usage is TRBJ2-1; D may be TRBD2 (6 bases). Germline CDR1 and CDR2: KGHSH and LQKENI. The CDR3 is 15 amino acids. Trimming removed 1 base at V and 6 bases at J, with 13 bases between. The CDR3 sequence is CASSPLLGGGNEQFF. CDR3 in DNA: TGTGCCAGCTCACCACTGCTCGGGGGTGGCAATGAGCAGTTCTTC. The entire variable domain, with the rest obtained from reference TRBV18 and TRBJ2-1, is as follows: NAGVMQNPRHLVRRRGQEARLRCSPMKGHSHVYWYRQLPEEGLKFMVYLQKENIIDESGMPKERFSAEFPKEGPSILRIQQVVRGDSAAYFCASSPLLGGGNEQFFGPGTRLTVL.

The chain joins TRBV2 to TRBJ1-2, with a weak D call TRBD1 (6 bases). The V gene lost 3 bases and the J gene lost 4 bases, with 9 bases spanning the gap. Germline V gene sequence: CDR1 SNHLY, CDR2 FYNNEI. The CDR3 has 13 residues. The CDR3 DNA follows: TGTGCCAGCAGTGATCGACAGGTCTATGGCTACACCTTC. It is translated as CASSDRQVYGYTF.

Notes on this clone: The same CDR3 also results from other DNA sequences found in this sample. J is TRBJ2-1 and V is TRBV9; 8 bases map to TRBD2. Germline CDR1 SGDLS, CDR2 YYNGEE. V was pared by 2 bases and J by 1 base, with 2 bases of the junction left unmatched. The CDR3 sequence is 15 residues long. CDR3: CASSVLAGSYNEQFF. The CDR3 DNA follows: TGTGCCAGCAGCGTTTTAGCGGGGTCCTACAATGAGCAGTTCTTC.

V gene TRBV13 combines with J gene TRBJ1-2; 9 bases are shared with TRBD1. The CDR3 sequence is 17 residues long. V shed 5 bases and J 8 bases; nucleotides not matched to a gene: 18. Germline V gives CDR1 PRHDT, CDR2 FYEKMQ (reference sequence). CDR3 nucleotide sequence: TGTGCCAGCAGCCAATGGGGAAAGGACAGGGGCTTAGGGGGCTACACCTTC. Translation: CASSQWGKDRGLGGYTF.

V is TRBV6-5 and J is TRBJ1-6; maybe TRBD1 (6 bases). Deletions cut 7 bases from V and 6 bases from J, with 13 bases between. This CDR3 has 14 amino acids. Germline loops: CDR1 MNHEY, CDR2 SVGAGI. CDR3 DNA: TGTGCCAGCATAGGGGGTCTCGGTAATTCACCCCTCCACTTT. Protein product: CASIGGLGNSPLHF.

The chain has TRBV6-1 and TRBJ2-1, with TRBD1 identical over 7 bases. The V gene's germline CDR1 is MNHNS and CDR2 SASEGT. CDR3 length: 13 residues. Germline trimming cut 4 bases from V and 5 bases from J; bases unmatched to any gene: 2. CDR3: CASSVDRDNEQFF. The DNA for the CDR3 is TGTGCCAGCAGTGTCGACAGGGACAATGAGCAGTTCTTC.

This sequence joins TRBV6-5 and TRBJ2-5; D unclear. The CDR3 is made up of 13 amino acids. In germline, CDR1 is MNHEY, CDR2 SVGAGI. With 8 bases removed from V and 2 bases from J, the gap between germline ends came to 12 bases. The CDR3 here is CASAEHGQETQYF. In nucleotides, the CDR3 is TGTGCCAGCGCGGAACACGGACAAGAGACCCAGTACTTC.

The chain uses TRBV5-6 and TRBJ2-7, with D uncertain. Germline V gene lookup returns CDR1 SGHDT and CDR2 YYEEEE. The germline V and J ends were trimmed by 1 base and 3 bases, with 11 bases remaining between them. The CDR3 runs to 14 residues. The DNA of the CDR3 is TGTGCCAGCAGCTTGCTTGGTTCAGGCTACGAGCAGTACTTC. Translating gives CASSLLGSGYEQYF.

The count of this clone is one. V usage is TRBV30 and J usage is TRBJ1-1; maybe TRBD1 (6 bases). V lost 6 bases and J lost 4, with 12 bases in between. CDR1 is GTSNPN and CDR2 is SVGIG in the germline V gene (reference sequence). The CDR3 sequence is 12 residues long. The CDR3 bases are TGTGCCTGTCGCGCAGGGGCCACTGAAGCTTTCTTT. The encoded protein is CACRAGATEAFF.

The chain is built from TRBV6-4 and TRBJ1-1; D uncertain. The CDR3 spans 13 residues. V lost 5 bases to trimming and J lost 0 bases, with 7 bases between them. The V gene's germline CDR1 is MRHNA and CDR2 SNTAGT. Written as DNA, the CDR3 is TGTGCCAGCAGTTCTCAGTTGAACACTGAAGCTTTCTTT. It translates to CASSSQLNTEAFF.

V gene TRBV5-1 combines with J gene TRBJ2-5; TRBD2 is a possible D gene (6 bases). This CDR3 is 15 amino acids long. From germline, CDR1 is SGHRS and CDR2 YFSETQ. The V gene lost 3 bases and the J gene lost 5 bases, with 17 bases spanning the gap. CDR3 DNA: TGCGCCAGCAGCTCCCTCTCCCCGGGAGAGGAGACCCAGTACTTC. It codes for CASSSLSPGEETQYF.

This clone was detected only once. The rearrangement uses TRBV5-1 and TRBJ2-1; 9 nucleotides agree with TRBD1. V was clipped by 2 bases and J by 10 bases; unmatched bases: 13. The CDR3 runs 16 residues. Germline loops: CDR1 SGHRS, CDR2 YFSETQ. As DNA, the CDR3 is TGCGCCAGCAGCTTATGGGCCGGGACAGGGCCCGGCGAGCAGTTCTTC. Translating gives CASSLWAGTGPGEQFF.

The chain links TRBV7-6 to TRBJ2-7, with TRBD2 matching 7 bases. Germline V gene sequence: CDR1 SGHVS, CDR2 FNYEAQ. Trimming at V came to 3 bases and at J to 0 bases, leaving 5 bases not matched to a gene. The CDR3 totals 15 residues. CDR3 residues: CASSLAAGISYEQYF. In DNA, the CDR3 is TGTGCCAGCAGCTTGGCAGCGGGAATCTCCTACGAGCAGTACTTC.

V and J are TRBV7-8 and TRBJ2-5; 12 bases align to TRBD1. Germline V CDR1 and CDR2: SGHVS, FQNEAQ. With V trimmed by 4 bases and J by 5 bases, 11 bases remained unmatched. There are 17 residues in the CDR3. The CDR3 here is CASSSNGRDRGRETQYF. CDR3 nucleotide sequence: TGTGCCAGCAGCTCGAATGGCCGGGACAGGGGGCGGGAGACCCAGTACTTC. Full variable domain (remainder filled in from reference TRBV7-8 and TRBJ2-5): GAGVSQSPRYKVAKRGQDVALRCDPISGHVSLFWYQQALGQGPEFLTYFQNEAQLDKSGLPSDRFFAERPEGSVSTLKIQRTQQEDSAVYLCASSSNGRDRGRETQYFGPGTRLLVL.

This chain links TRBV5-5 with TRBJ2-3, with D unresolved. The CDR3 sequence is 14 residues long. V lost 0 bases, J lost 4 bases, and 9 bases lay in between. Germline V lookup: CDR1 SGHKS, CDR2 YYEKEE (reference sequence). The CDR3 region has the DNA TGTGCCAGCAGCTTGGGTGTAGCAGCAGATACGCAGTATTTT. Translation gives CASSLGVAADTQYF.

In its sample, this clone was seen once. The chain combines TRBV7-2 with TRBJ2-7, with D possibly TRBD2 on 5 matching bases. This CDR3 comprises 12 residues. Germline CDR1 reads SGHTA; CDR2 reads FQGNSA. V was shortened by 5 bases and J by 4 bases, with 9 bases between the two germline ends. The CDR3 nucleotides read TGTGCCAGCAGCCGACCGGGATACGAGCAGTACTTC. This codes for CASSRPGYEQYF.

The J gene is TRBJ2-7, the V gene TRBV6-6, with D tentatively TRBD1 (6 bases). This CDR3 contains 16 residues. CDR1 and CDR2 (germline): MNHNY, SVGAGI (reference sequence). V was shortened by 0 bases and J by 1 base, with 13 bases between the two germline ends. DNA for the CDR3: TGTGCCAGCAGTTACTCCCGACAGGTCCCGTCCTACGAGCAGTACTTC. Its translation is CASSYSRQVPSYEQYF.

J is TRBJ2-5 and V is TRBV4-2; maybe TRBD2 (6 bases). The V gene lost 5 bases and the J gene lost 2 bases, with 12 bases spanning the gap. The CDR3 has 14 residues. Germline V gene lookup returns CDR1 LGHNA and CDR2 YNFKEQ. The chain's CDR3 is CASSTGLLQETQYF. The DNA for the CDR3 is TGTGCCAGCAGCACGGGACTCCTACAAGAGACCCAGTACTTC.

On this clone: Other nucleotide sequences from this sample produce the same CDR3. The V gene is TRBV7-9, the J gene TRBJ2-3; possible D gene TRBD2, 6 bases. Germline CDR1 SEHNR, CDR2 FQNEAQ (reference sequence). The length of the CDR3 is 14 residues. Between the trimmed V and J ends, which lost 5 bases and 4 bases, there was a span of 13 bases. CDR3 in amino acids: CASSLGTGADTQYF. The CDR3 coding sequence is TGTGCCAGCAGCCTCGGGACGGGGGCAGATACGCAGTATTTT.

The chain couples TRBV12-2 to TRBJ2-7; the table gives TRBD2 as D, unverified against the DNA. TRBV12-2 is marked as a pseudogene. This CDR3 spans 12 amino acids. CDR3 coding DNA: TGTGCAAGTAGGAGGGGAGGGGGGAACCAGTACTTC. Protein product: CASRRGGGNQYF.

The chain joins TRBV7-9 to TRBJ2-7, with TRBD2 identical over 7 bases. The germline V gene has CDR1 SEHNR and CDR2 FQNEAQ (reference sequence). This CDR3 has 13 residues. After removal of 6 bases from V and 4 bases from J, the junction contained 6 bases not matched to a gene. The CDR3 sequence is CASSSPGGYEQYF. CDR3 bases: TGTGCCAGCAGTTCCCCGGGAGGTTACGAGCAGTACTTC.